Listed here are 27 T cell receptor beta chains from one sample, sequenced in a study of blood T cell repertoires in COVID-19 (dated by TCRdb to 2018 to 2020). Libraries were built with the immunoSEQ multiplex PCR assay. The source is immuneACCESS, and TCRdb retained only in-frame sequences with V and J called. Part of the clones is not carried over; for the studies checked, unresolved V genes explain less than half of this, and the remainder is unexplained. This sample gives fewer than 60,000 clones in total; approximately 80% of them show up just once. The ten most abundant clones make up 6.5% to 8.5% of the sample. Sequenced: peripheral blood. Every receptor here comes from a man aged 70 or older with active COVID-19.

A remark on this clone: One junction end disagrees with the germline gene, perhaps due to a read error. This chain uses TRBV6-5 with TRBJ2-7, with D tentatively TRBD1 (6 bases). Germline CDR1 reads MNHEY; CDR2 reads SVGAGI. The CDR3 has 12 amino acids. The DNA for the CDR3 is TGTGCCAGCAGGACCGAGTACAGGGTTCCGAACTTC. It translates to CASRTEYRVPNF.

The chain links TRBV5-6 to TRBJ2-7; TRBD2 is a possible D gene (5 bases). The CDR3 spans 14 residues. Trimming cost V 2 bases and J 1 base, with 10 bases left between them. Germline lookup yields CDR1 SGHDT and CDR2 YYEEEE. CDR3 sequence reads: CASSFRGASYEQYF. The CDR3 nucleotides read TGTGCCAGCAGCTTTCGGGGTGCATCCTACGAGCAGTACTTC.

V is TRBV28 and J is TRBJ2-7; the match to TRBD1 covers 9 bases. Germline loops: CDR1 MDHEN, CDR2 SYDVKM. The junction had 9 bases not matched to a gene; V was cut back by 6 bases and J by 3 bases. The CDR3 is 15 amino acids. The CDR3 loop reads CASSSGQGGNYEQYF. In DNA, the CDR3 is TGTGCCAGCAGCTCGGGACAGGGAGGTAACTACGAGCAGTACTTC.

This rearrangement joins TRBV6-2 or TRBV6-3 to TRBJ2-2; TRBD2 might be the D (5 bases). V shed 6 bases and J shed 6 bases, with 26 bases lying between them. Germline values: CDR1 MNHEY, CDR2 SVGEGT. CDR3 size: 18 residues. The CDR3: CASSRTGSLYVVAGELFF. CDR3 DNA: TGTGCCAGCAGCCGGACTGGATCTCTTTATGTGGTTGCCGGGGAGCTGTTTTTT.

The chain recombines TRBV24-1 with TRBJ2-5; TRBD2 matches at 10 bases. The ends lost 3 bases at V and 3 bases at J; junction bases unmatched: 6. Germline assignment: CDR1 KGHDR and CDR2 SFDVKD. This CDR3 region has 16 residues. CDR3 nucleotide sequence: TGTGCCACCAGTGATCCCGGACTAGCGGTTAAAGAGACCCAGTACTTC. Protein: CATSDPGLAVKETQYF.

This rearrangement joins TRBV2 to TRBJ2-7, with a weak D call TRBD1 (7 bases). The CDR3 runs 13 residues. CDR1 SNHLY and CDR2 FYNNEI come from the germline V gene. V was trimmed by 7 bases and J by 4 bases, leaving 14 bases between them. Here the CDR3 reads CASITAGGYEQYF. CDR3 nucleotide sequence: TGTGCCAGCATCACTGCAGGGGGGTACGAGCAGTACTTC. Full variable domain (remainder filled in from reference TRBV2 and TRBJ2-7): EPEVTQTPSHQVTQMGQEVILRCVPISNHLYFYWYRQILGQKVEFLVSFYNNEISEKSEIFDDQFSVERPDGSNFTLKIRSTKLEDSAMYFCASITAGGYEQYFGPGTRLTVT.

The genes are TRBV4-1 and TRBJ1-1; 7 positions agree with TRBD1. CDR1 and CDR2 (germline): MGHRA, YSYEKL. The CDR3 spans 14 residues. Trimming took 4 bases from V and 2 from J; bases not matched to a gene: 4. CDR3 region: CASSRNRGNTEAFF. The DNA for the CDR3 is TGCGCCAGCAGCCGGAACAGGGGAAACACTGAAGCTTTCTTT.

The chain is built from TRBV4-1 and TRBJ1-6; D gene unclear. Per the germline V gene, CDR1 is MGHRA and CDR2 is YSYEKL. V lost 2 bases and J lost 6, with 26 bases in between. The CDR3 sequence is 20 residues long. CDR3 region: CASSQPPFPSGLALNSPLHF. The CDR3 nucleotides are TGCGCCAGCAGCCAACCACCCTTCCCCTCTGGGCTGGCCCTTAATTCACCCCTCCACTTT.

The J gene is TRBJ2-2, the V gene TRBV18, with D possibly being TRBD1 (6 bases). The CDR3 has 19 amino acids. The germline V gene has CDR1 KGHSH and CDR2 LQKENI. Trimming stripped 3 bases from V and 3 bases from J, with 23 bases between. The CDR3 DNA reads TGTGCCAGCTCACCTACCTCAAACCACGCTGCAGGGGACACCGGGGAGCTGTTTTTT. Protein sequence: CASSPTSNHAAGDTGELFF. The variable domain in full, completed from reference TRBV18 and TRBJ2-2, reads NAGVMQNPRHLVRRRGQEARLRCSPMKGHSHVYWYRQLPEEGLKFMVYLQKENIIDESGMPKERFSAEFPKEGPSILRIQQVVRGDSAAYFCASSPTSNHAAGDTGELFFGEGSRLTVL.

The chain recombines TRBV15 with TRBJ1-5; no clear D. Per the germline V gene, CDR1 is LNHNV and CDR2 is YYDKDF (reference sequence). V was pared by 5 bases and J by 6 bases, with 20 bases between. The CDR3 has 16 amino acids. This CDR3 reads CATSRNTGNVGQPQHF. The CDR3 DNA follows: TGTGCCACCAGCCGCAACACCGGGAACGTGGGTCAGCCCCAGCATTTT.

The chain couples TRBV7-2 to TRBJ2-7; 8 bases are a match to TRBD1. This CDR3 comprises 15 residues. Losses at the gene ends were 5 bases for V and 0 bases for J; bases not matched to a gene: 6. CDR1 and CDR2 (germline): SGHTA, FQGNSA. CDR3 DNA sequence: TGTGCCAGCAGCCCCGACAGGGGAACCTCCTACGAGCAGTACTTC. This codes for CASSPDRGTSYEQYF.

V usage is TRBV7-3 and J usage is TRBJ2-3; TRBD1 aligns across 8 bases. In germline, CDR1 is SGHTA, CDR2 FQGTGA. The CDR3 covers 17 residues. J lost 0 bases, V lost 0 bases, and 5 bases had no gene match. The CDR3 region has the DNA TGTGCCAGCAGCTTAACCAGTCAGGGGGCTAGCACAGATACGCAGTATTTT. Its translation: CASSLTSQGASTDTQYF.

The chain's CDR3 is CASSPGQGRNYGYTF. The CDR3 DNA follows: TGCGCCAGCAGCCCTGGACAGGGGAGAAACTATGGCTACACCTTC. The V gene is TRBV5-1, the J gene TRBJ1-2, with TRBD1 matching 9 bases. J was trimmed by 2 bases and V by 4 bases; bases with no gene match: 6. The CDR3 spans 15 residues. CDR1 is SGHRS, CDR2 YFSETQ, per germline.

The CDR3 loop is CASSPGTSSYNEQFF. As DNA, the CDR3 is TGTGCCAGCAGCCCTGGGACTTCCTCCTACAATGAGCAGTTCTTC. This chain uses TRBV9 with TRBJ2-1; D might be TRBD2 (6 bases). V lost 4 bases to trimming and J lost 0 bases, with 11 bases between them. This CDR3 comprises 15 residues. Germline V CDR1 and CDR2: SGDLS, YYNGEE.

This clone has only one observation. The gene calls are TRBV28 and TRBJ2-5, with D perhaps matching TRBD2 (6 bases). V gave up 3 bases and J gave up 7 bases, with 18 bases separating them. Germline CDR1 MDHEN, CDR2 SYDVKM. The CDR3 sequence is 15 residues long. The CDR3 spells CASSLVADRGGTQYF. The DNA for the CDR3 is TGTGCCAGCAGTTTGGTAGCCGACCGGGGAGGGACCCAGTACTTC. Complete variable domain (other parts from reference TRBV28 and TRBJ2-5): DVKVTQSSRYLVKRTGEKVFLECVQDMDHENMFWYRQDPGLGLRLIYFSYDVKMKEKGDIPEGYSVSREKKERFSLILESASTNQTSMYLCASSLVADRGGTQYFGPGTRLLVL.

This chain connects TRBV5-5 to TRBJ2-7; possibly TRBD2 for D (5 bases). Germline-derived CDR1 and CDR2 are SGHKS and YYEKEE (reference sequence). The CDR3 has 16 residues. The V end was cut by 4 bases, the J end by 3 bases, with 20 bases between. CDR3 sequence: CASSPRTQASDYEQYF. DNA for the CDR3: TGTGCCAGCAGCCCCCGGACTCAGGCATCGGACTACGAGCAGTACTTC.

The CDR3 sequence is CASSFDRVNTEAFF. In DNA, the CDR3 is TGTGCCAGCAGTTTCGACAGGGTGAACACTGAAGCTTTCTTT. The V call is TRBV11-1, the J call TRBJ1-1; 7 bases are shared with TRBD1. Germline V gives CDR1 SGHAT, CDR2 FQDESV (reference sequence). Trimming at V came to 6 bases and at J to 0 bases, leaving 4 bases not matched to a gene. The CDR3 spans 14 residues.

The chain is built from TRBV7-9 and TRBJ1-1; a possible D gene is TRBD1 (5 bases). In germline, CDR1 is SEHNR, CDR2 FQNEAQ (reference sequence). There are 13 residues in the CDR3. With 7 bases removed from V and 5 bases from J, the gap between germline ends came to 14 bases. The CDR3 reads CASTLARGTEAFF. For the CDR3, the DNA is TGTGCCAGCACCCTGGCCCGGGGGACTGAAGCTTTCTTT.

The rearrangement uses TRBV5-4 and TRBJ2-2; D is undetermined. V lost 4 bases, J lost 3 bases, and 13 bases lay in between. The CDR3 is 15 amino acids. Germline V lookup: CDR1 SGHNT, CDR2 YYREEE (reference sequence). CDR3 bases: TGTGCCAGCAGCCGCGGCGGCACATACACCGGGGAGCTGTTTTTT. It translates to CASSRGGTYTGELFF.

CDR3 sequence (DNA): TGTGCCAGCAGCTTAGGCCCTACAGGGACCAAATATGGCTACACCTTC. Its protein product is CASSLGPTGTKYGYTF. The chain links TRBV7-2 to TRBJ1-2; D is perhaps TRBD1 (6 bases). The V end was cut by 1 base, the J end by 5 bases, with 17 bases between. Germline-derived CDR1 and CDR2 are SGHTA and FQGNSA. The CDR3 covers 16 residues.

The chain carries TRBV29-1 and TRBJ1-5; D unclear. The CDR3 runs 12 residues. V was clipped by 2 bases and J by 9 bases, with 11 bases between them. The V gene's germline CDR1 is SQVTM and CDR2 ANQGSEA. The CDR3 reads CSVEMSSGPQHF. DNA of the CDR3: TGCAGCGTTGAAATGTCGTCCGGGCCCCAGCATTTT. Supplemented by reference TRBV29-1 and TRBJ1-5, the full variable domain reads SAVISQKPSRDICQRGTSLTIQCQVDSQVTMMFWYRQQPGQSLTLIATANQGSEATYESGFVIDKFPISRPNLTFSTLTVSNMSPEDSSIYLCSVEMSSGPQHFGDGTRLSIL.

The CDR3 region has the DNA TGTGCCAGCAGCTTACAACAGGGCCCCCGCGAGCAGTACTTC. It encodes CASSLQQGPREQYF. J is TRBJ2-7 and V is TRBV5-5; tentatively, D is TRBD1 (6 bases). This CDR3 contains 14 residues. Germline CDR1 is SGHKS and CDR2 is YYEKEE (reference sequence). V was pared by 2 bases and J by 6 bases, with 15 bases between.

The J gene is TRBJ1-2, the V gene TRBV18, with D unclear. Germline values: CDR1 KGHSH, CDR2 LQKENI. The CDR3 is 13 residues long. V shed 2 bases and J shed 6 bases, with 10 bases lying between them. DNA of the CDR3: TGTGCCAGCTCACCATTTTTCGGTGATGGCTACACCTTC. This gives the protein CASSPFFGDGYTF.

Here the CDR3 DNA reads TGTGCCTGGAGTGTATCAGGGTTTCAGCCCCAGCATTTT. The encoded protein is CAWSVSGFQPQHF. V is TRBV30 and J is TRBJ1-5; a weak D match, TRBD1 (5 bases). This CDR3 is built from 13 residues. Germline-derived CDR1 and CDR2 are GTSNPN and SVGIG (reference sequence). V lost 0 bases, J lost 6 bases, and 9 bases lay in between.

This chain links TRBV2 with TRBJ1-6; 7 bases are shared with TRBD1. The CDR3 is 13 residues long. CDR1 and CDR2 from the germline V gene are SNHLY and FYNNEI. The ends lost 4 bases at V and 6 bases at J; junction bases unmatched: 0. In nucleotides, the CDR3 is TGTGCCAGCAGTGGACAGGGTAATTCACCCCTCCACTTT. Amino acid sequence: CASSGQGNSPLHF.

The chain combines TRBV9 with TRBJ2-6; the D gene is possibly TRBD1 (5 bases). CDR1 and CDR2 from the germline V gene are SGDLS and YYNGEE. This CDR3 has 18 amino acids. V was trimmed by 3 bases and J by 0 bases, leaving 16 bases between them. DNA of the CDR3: TGTGCCAGCAGCGAACGGCCCCAGGGCCTCTCTGGGGCCAACGTCCTGACTTTC. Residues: CASSERPQGLSGANVLTF.

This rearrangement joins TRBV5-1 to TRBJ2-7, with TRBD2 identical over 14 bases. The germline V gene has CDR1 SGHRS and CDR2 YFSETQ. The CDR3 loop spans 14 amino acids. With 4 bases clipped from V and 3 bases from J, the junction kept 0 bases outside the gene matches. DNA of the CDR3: TGCGCCAGCAGCGGGACTAGCGGGGGCTACGAGCAGTACTTC. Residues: CASSGTSGGYEQYF.